This T cell receptor beta chain came from a study of blood T cell repertoires in COVID-19. Overall study: COVID-19 samples from acute and convalescent phases originated in the United States, Italy and Spain. PBMCs, B-cell-depleted T cells, or T cells were the source of the cDNA or gDNA that made up the material.

CDR1 and CDR2 from the germline V gene are LGHNA and YNFKEQ. CDR3 length: 17 residues. Trimming shortened V by 1 base and J by 5 bases, and 18 bases separated the two germline ends. In the source study's methods: By means of reference gene primer amplification, nucleated cell counts were estimated. TCRdb's table, derived via immunoSEQ multiplex PCR, lists solely in-frame clones and lacks some. That table furnishes V, J and clone size, whereas the DNA furnished D and trimming. Of some 70,000 clones listed, about 87% are singletons. The sequence derives from a human donor in a cohort sampled during active COVID-19. The rearrangement joins TRBV4-2 to TRBJ2-1, with a possible D match to TRBD2 (6 bases). The specimen was peripheral blood. CDR3 nucleotide sequence: TGTGCCAGCAGCCAAGGTCCAGAGGAGGGGATTAACAATGAGCAGTTCTTC. Amino acids: CASSQGPEEGINNEQFF.